This entry features one T cell receptor beta chain sequence. The antigen is not known. The junction and the germline gene differ at one end; a read error may be behind it. This CDR3 is built from 17 residues. The V gene's germline CDR1 is SGHDT and CDR2 YYEEEE. This sample was taken from a study of tumor-infiltrating lymphocytes in primary liver carcinoma. Study-wide context: The yield of productive TCRbeta reads per sample was roughly 3.5 to 7.13 million and was similar across tissue types. Findings and caveats of the study: Relative to tumor region pairs, the tumor-adjacent and tumor-blood pairs showed overlap that was lower. Tumors had a top-250-clone fraction that was significantly higher than blood (p = 0.039).

Co-extraction of both nucleic acids (RNA and DNA) used about 19-33 mg of unsorted bulk tissue. Those patients suffered from chronic HBV infection and were treatment-naive. Reverse transcription of 500 to 650 ng total RNA with a constant-region primer produced TCR beta cDNA. Each TCR beta library was derived from three nested multiplex PCR rounds that employed slightly modified ARM-PCR. The study ran its first two PCR rounds for approximately 10 cycles each, using TRBV1-TRBV30 forward primers and a C-beta reverse primer. TCRdb processed the multiplex PCR reads anew with MiXCR; each CDR3 protein has one entry. Altogether tens of thousands of distinct CDR3 sequences are present, roughly 77% being singletons, with the ten largest covering about 37%.

The V and J genes are TRBV5-6 and TRBJ2-6; D is possibly TRBD1 (6 bases). Sequencing used tumor-adjacent normal liver tissue. The sequence derives from a woman between 25 and 40 years old with primary liver carcinoma and hepatitis B virus infection. The CDR3 nucleotides are TGTGTCAGCAGCCAGGACAGCAGCTTCTCTGGGGCCAATTTCCTGACTTTC. Translation gives CVSSQDSSFSGANFLTF.